These 20 T cell receptor beta chains share one sample of origin, sequenced in a study of T cell responses to AZD1222 COVID-19 vaccine. Clones were sequenced by immunoSEQ multiplex PCR, and TCRdb holds only the in-frame ones, with some missing. The sample contains fewer than 150,000 clones, around 89% of which appear only once. The sequencing used peripheral blood, collected 28 days after the second AZD1222 dose. All receptors come from an adult who received the AZD1222 COVID-19 vaccine.

The rearrangement links TRBV6-5 to TRBJ1-1; unclear D gene. Germline values: CDR1 MNHEY, CDR2 SVGAGI. This CDR3 is 13 amino acids long. The V gene lost 6 bases and the J gene lost 3 bases, with 11 bases spanning the gap. DNA of the CDR3: TGTGCCAGCAGCCGCTTAGGGCACACTGAAGCTTTCTTT. Protein sequence: CASSRLGHTEAFF.

The chain employs TRBV6-2 or TRBV6-3 and TRBJ2-3, with 10 bases aligning to TRBD2. The CDR3 loop spans 14 amino acids. V was pared by 6 bases and J by 2 bases, with 2 bases of the junction left unmatched. The germline gives CDR1 MNHEY, CDR2 SVGEGT. The CDR3 DNA sequence: TGTGCCAGCAGCAGCGGGGGGGACACAGATACGCAGTATTTT. It yields the protein CASSSGGDTDTQYF.

The chain couples TRBV28 to TRBJ1-2, with D unresolved. Trimming took 8 bases from V and 0 from J, leaving 19 bases between them. Germline V gene sequence: CDR1 MDHEN, CDR2 SYDVKM. The CDR3 covers 16 residues. CDR3 sequence: CASRSPASPANYGYTF. Here the CDR3 DNA reads TGTGCCAGCCGATCTCCGGCGAGCCCGGCTAACTATGGCTACACCTTC.

The chain couples TRBV6-5 to TRBJ1-1; D might be TRBD1 (5 bases). The germline CDR1 and CDR2 sequences are MNHEY and SVGAGI. CDR3 length equals 13 residues. Trimming pared 7 bases from V and 5 bases from J, leaving 14 bases between. DNA for the CDR3: TGTGCCAGCAAGACCTTCCCAGGGACTGAAGCTTTCTTT. Encoded protein: CASKTFPGTEAFF.

This chain links TRBV5-1 with TRBJ1-1; D perhaps matches TRBD1 (6 bases). The CDR3 extends over 14 amino acids. Germline V lookup: CDR1 SGHRS, CDR2 YFSETQ. The V end was cut by 3 bases, the J end by 0 bases, with 9 bases between. This CDR3 reads CASSSGDMNTEAFF. For the CDR3, the DNA is TGCGCCAGCAGCTCGGGGGACATGAACACTGAAGCTTTCTTT.

This clone showed up just once. The chain has TRBV6-2 or TRBV6-3 and TRBJ1-5, with a weak D call TRBD1 (5 bases). There are 15 residues in the CDR3. Germline CDR1 and CDR2: MNHEY and SVGEGT. The V and J ends lost 2 bases and 2 bases respectively, with 10 bases between them. DNA of the CDR3: TGTGCCAGCAGTTACAGGCAGGGTGGCAATCAGCCCCAGCATTTT. Translation gives CASSYRQGGNQPQHF.

The rearrangement joins TRBV7-9 to TRBJ2-7; TRBD1 matches 9 bases. This CDR3 comprises 16 residues. Germline V gene data show CDR1 as SEHNR and CDR2 as FQNEAQ (reference sequence). V shed 0 bases, J shed 1 base, and the junction held 4 bases outside the gene matches. CDR3 loop: CASSLALGTGSYEQYF. The CDR3 DNA sequence: TGTGCCAGCAGCTTAGCGTTGGGGACAGGGTCCTACGAGCAGTACTTC.

This chain's CDR3 is CASSPLGSGQETQYF. In DNA, the CDR3 is TGTGCCAGCAGCCCACTCGGGTCGGGCCAAGAGACCCAGTACTTC. The chain employs TRBV11-2 and TRBJ2-5, with unresolved D. The germline CDR1 and CDR2 sequences are SGHAT and FQNNGV. Trimming shortened V by 5 bases and J by 1 base, and 14 bases separated the two germline ends. The CDR3 totals 15 residues.

This chain links TRBV6-4 with TRBJ1-2; D is unclear. The CDR3 extends over 15 amino acids. Trimming shortened V by 0 bases and J by 4 bases, and 12 bases separated the two germline ends. Germline values: CDR1 MRHNA, CDR2 SNTAGT. The CDR3 protein is CASSDSANAFYGYTF. The CDR3 DNA follows: TGTGCCAGCAGTGACTCAGCTAACGCATTCTATGGCTACACCTTC.

This clone was seen a single time. The rearrangement links TRBV19 to TRBJ1-5, with D maybe TRBD1 (6 bases). This CDR3 is 16 amino acids long. The V and J ends lost 1 base and 7 bases respectively, with 17 bases between them. Germline CDR1 LNHDA, CDR2 SQIVND (reference sequence). The CDR3 sequence is CASSIGRAGVYQPQHF. In DNA form, the CDR3 reads TGTGCCAGTAGTATAGGTAGGGCAGGGGTATACCAGCCCCAGCATTTT.

This rearrangement joins TRBV7-9 to TRBJ1-5, with a tentative D call TRBD1 (5 bases). This CDR3 has 13 amino acids. Germline V CDR1 and CDR2: SEHNR, FQNEAQ (reference sequence). Deletions cut 6 bases from V and 6 bases from J, with 12 bases between. The CDR3 reads CASSGGERQPQHF. CDR3 bases: TGTGCCAGCAGTGGGGGGGAGCGTCAGCCCCAGCATTTT.

This chain joins TRBV10-3 and TRBJ2-1, with TRBD2 matching 8 bases. The CDR3 loop spans 16 amino acids. CDR1 and CDR2 from the germline V gene are ENHRY and SYGVKD. V lost 11 bases, J lost 6 bases, and 18 bases stayed unmatched. The DNA of the CDR3 is TGTGCCTCCGAGAACCTCGGGGGGGCTACTGGCAATGAGCAGTTCTTC. Translated, it gives CASENLGGATGNEQFF.

The chain has TRBV5-6 and TRBJ1-3, with D tentatively TRBD1 (6 bases). Trimming took 4 bases from V and 5 from J, leaving 19 bases between them. Germline V gene lookup returns CDR1 SGHDT and CDR2 YYEEEE. This CDR3 is built from 16 residues. The CDR3 loop reads CASSVNPTGLRNTIYF. The CDR3 nucleotides read TGTGCCAGCAGCGTAAATCCGACAGGTCTCCGAAACACCATATATTTT.

The V call is TRBV13, the J call TRBJ1-6, with unresolved D. V lost 0 bases and J lost 7, with 10 bases in between. Germline V gene sequence: CDR1 PRHDT, CDR2 FYEKMQ (reference sequence). The CDR3 totals 15 residues. CDR3 sequence (DNA): TGTGCCAGCAGCTTAGGAACAGCGAAAAATTCACCCCTCCACTTT. Protein sequence: CASSLGTAKNSPLHF.

The V call is TRBV6-5, the J call TRBJ1-6; TRBD1 matches at 7 bases. With V trimmed by 4 bases and J by 6 bases, 9 bases remained unmatched. Germline loops: CDR1 MNHEY, CDR2 SVGAGI. The CDR3 has 16 amino acids. CDR3 in amino acids: CASSSHLGQANSPLHF. The CDR3 coding sequence is TGTGCCAGCAGTTCACATTTAGGACAGGCTAATTCACCCCTCCACTTT.

V gene TRBV4-3 combines with J gene TRBJ1-4; D is unresolved. This CDR3 is 15 amino acids long. Germline V gene lookup returns CDR1 LGHNA and CDR2 YSLEER. V was clipped by 1 base and J by 2 bases, with 8 bases between them. DNA of the CDR3: TGCGCCAGCAGCCAAGGCGAAGGGACTAATGAAAAACTGTTTTTT. It specifies CASSQGEGTNEKLFF.

The chain uses TRBV5-4 and TRBJ2-3, with TRBD2 matching over 8 bases. The germline V gene has CDR1 SGHNT and CDR2 YYREEE (reference sequence). V shed 5 bases and J 9 bases; nucleotides not matched to a gene: 14. The CDR3 has 15 amino acids. CDR3 sequence: CASSPPGLVVETQYF. The DNA for the CDR3 is TGTGCCAGCAGTCCCCCGGGACTAGTGGTAGAGACGCAGTATTTT.

This sequence joins TRBV5-1 and TRBJ2-2; 9 nucleotides line up with TRBD1. Per the germline V gene, CDR1 is SGHRS and CDR2 is YFSETQ. Trimming removed 4 bases from V and 3 bases from J; junction bases left unmatched: 7. The CDR3 spans 16 residues. CDR3 protein: CASSGATGGDTGELFF. For the CDR3, the DNA is TGCGCCAGCAGCGGGGCCACAGGGGGCGACACCGGGGAGCTGTTTTTT. The complete variable domain, with remaining parts taken from reference TRBV5-1 and TRBJ2-2, reads KAGVTQTPRYLIKTRGQQVTLSCSPISGHRSVSWYQQTPGQGLQFLFEYFSETQRNKGNFPGRFSGRQFSNSRSEMNVSTLELGDSALYLCASSGATGGDTGELFFGEGSRLTVL.

This chain joins TRBV7-8 and TRBJ1-4; D call uncertain. CDR1 SGHVS and CDR2 FQNEAQ come from the germline V gene. The CDR3 has 15 amino acids. The V end lost 5 bases, the J end lost 2 bases, and 12 bases lay between the germline ends. CDR3 sequence reads: CASSPRGGTNEKLFF. CDR3 nucleotides: TGTGCCAGCAGCCCACGCGGCGGGACTAATGAAAAACTGTTTTTT. The variable domain in full, with the rest retrieved from reference TRBV7-8 and TRBJ1-4, is GAGVSQSPRYKVAKRGQDVALRCDPISGHVSLFWYQQALGQGPEFLTYFQNEAQLDKSGLPSDRFFAERPEGSVSTLKIQRTQQEDSAVYLCASSPRGGTNEKLFFGSGTQLSVL.

This chain joins TRBV9 and TRBJ2-1; D may be TRBD2 (5 bases). V shed 0 bases and J shed 9 bases, with 13 bases lying between them. Germline assignment: CDR1 SGDLS and CDR2 YYNGEE. CDR3 size: 14 residues. CDR3 bases: TGTGCCAGCAGCGTAGACGGCCAAGGAGGTGAGCAGTTCTTC. The encoded protein is CASSVDGQGGEQFF.